This T cell receptor beta chain comes out of a study of blood T cells in healthy people across ages. A sample-barcoded 5' primer and a J-beta primer mix were used in a second PCR of roughly 7 to 11 cycles. Each CDR3 protein is one row after TCRdb ran MiXCR on the 5' RACE reads. The sample has about 600,000 distinct CDR3 sequences; more than 45% are singletons. CDR1 is SGHAT, CDR2 FQNNGV, per germline. The CDR3 is 16 residues long. A word on this clonotype: The junction departs from the called germline gene at one end, perhaps through a read error.

The sequencing sample was made of blood. V is TRBV11-2 and J is TRBJ1-2; 8 positions match TRBD1. The sequence was collected from an elderly man in good health. The CDR3 DNA sequence: TGTGCCAGCAGCTTAGGGTCCGGACAGGGTCTCTATGGCTGCACCTTC. Translating it yields CASSLGSGQGLYGCTF.